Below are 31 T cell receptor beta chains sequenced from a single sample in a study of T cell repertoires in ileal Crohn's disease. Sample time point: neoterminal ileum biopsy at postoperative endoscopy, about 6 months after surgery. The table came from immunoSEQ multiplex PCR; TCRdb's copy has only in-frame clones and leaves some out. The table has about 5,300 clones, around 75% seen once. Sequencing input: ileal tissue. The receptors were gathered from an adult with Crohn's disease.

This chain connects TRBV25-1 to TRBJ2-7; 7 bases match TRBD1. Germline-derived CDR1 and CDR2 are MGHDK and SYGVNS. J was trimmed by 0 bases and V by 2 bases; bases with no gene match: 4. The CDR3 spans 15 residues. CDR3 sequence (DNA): TGTGCCAGCAGTGAAAGGGGGCGAAGCTCCTACGAGCAGTACTTC. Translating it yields CASSERGRSSYEQYF.

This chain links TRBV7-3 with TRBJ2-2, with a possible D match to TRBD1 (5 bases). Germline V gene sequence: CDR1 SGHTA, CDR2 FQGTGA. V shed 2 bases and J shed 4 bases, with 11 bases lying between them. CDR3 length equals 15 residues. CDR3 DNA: TGTGCCAGCAGCTTATTTGGGGCGTTCACCGGGGAGCTGTTTTTT. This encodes CASSLFGAFTGELFF. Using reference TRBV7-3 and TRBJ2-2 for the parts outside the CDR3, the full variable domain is GAGVSQTPSNKVTEKGKYVELRCDPISGHTALYWYRQSLGQGPEFLIYFQGTGAADDSGLPNDRFFAVRPEGSVSTLKIQRTERGDSAVYLCASSLFGAFTGELFFGEGSRLTVL.

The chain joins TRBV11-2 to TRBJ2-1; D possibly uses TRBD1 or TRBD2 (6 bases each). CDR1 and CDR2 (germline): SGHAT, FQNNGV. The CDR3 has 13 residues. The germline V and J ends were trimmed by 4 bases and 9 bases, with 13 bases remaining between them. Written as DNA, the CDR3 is TGTGCCAGCAGCTCCCGACAGGAGGGTGAGCAGTTCTTC. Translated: CASSSRQEGEQFF.

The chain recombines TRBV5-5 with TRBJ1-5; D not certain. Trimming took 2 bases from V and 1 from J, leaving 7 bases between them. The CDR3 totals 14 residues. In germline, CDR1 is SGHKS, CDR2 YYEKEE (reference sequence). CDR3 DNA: TGTGCCAGCAGCTTTCAAGGGAGCAATCAGCCCCAGCATTTT. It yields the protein CASSFQGSNQPQHF.

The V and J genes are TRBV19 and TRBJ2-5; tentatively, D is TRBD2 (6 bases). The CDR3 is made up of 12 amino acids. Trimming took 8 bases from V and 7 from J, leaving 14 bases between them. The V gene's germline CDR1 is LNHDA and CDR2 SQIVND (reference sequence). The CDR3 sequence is CASGGWRGTQYF. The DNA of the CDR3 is TGTGCCAGTGGGGGATGGAGGGGGACCCAGTACTTC. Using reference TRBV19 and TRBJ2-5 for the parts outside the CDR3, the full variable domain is DGGITQSPKYLFRKEGQNVTLSCEQNLNHDAMYWYRQDPGQGLRLIYYSQIVNDFQKGDIAEGYSVSREKKESFPLTVTSAQKNPTAFYLCASGGWRGTQYFGPGTRLLVL.

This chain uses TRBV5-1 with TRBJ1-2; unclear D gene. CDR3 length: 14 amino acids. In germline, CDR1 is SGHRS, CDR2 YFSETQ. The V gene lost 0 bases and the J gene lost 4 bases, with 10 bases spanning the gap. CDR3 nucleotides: TGCGCCAGCAGCTTGGTTGGGAGTAGCTATGGCTACACCTTC. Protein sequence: CASSLVGSSYGYTF.

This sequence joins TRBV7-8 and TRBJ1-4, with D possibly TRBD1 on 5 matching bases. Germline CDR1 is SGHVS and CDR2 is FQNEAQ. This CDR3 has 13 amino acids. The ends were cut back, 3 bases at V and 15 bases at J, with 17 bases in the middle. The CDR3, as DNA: TGTGCCAGCAGCTTGAGCGGGACGTCTGACGTGTTTTTT. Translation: CASSLSGTSDVFF. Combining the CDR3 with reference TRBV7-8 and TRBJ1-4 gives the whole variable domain GAGVSQSPRYKVAKRGQDVALRCDPISGHVSLFWYQQALGQGPEFLTYFQNEAQLDKSGLPSDRFFAERPEGSVSTLKIQRTQQEDSAVYLCASSLSGTSDVFFGSGTQLSVL.

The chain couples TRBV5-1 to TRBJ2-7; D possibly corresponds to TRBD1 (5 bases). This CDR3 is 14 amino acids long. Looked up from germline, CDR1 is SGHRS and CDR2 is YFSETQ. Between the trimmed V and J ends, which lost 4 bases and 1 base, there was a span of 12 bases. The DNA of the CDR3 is TGCGCCAGCAGCCCTGACAGTACATCCTACGAGCAGTACTTC. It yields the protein CASSPDSTSYEQYF.

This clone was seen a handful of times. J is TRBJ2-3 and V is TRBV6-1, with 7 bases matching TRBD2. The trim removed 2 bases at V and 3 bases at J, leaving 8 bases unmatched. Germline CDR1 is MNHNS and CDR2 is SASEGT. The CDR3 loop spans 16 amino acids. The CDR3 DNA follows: TGTGCCAGCAGTGAATCCCCGGGGGAGGGAACAGATACGCAGTATTTT. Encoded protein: CASSESPGEGTDTQYF.

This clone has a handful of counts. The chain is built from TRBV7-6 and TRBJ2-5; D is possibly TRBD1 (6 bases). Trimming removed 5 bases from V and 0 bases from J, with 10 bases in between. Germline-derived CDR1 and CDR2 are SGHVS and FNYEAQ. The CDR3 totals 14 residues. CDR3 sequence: CASSRQAYQETQYF. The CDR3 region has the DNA TGTGCCAGCAGCCGACAGGCATACCAAGAGACCCAGTACTTC.

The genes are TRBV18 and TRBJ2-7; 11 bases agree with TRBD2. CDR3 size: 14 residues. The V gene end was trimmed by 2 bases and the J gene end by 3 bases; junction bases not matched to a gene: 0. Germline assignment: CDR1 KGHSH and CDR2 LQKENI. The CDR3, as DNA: TGTGCCAGCTCACCAACTAGCGGGGGCTACGAGCAGTACTTC. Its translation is CASSPTSGGYEQYF. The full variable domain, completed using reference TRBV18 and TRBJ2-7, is NAGVMQNPRHLVRRRGQEARLRCSPMKGHSHVYWYRQLPEEGLKFMVYLQKENIIDESGMPKERFSAEFPKEGPSILRIQQVVRGDSAAYFCASSPTSGGYEQYFGPGTRLTVT.

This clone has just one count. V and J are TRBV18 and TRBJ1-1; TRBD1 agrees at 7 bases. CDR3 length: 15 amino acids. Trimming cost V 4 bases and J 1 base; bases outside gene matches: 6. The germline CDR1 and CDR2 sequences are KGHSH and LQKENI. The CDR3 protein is CASSLHRGWNTEAFF. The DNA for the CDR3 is TGTGCCAGCTCACTCCACAGGGGCTGGAACACTGAAGCTTTCTTT.

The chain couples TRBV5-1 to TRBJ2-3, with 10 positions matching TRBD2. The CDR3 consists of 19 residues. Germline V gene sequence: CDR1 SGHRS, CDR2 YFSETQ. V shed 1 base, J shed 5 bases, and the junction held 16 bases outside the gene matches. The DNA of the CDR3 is TGCGCCAGCAGCTTGCTTTGGTCCAGCGGGGGGGCCGGTGAAGATACGCAGTATTTT. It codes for CASSLLWSSGGAGEDTQYF.

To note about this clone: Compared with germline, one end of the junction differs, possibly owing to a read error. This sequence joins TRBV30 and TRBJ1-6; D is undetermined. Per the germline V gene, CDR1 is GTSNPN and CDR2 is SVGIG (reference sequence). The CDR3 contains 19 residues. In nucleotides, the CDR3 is TGTGCCTGGACCGCTCCTCGGACCGCCGCGGGGTCCTCTAATTCACCCCTCCACTTT. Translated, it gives CAWTAPRTAAGSSNSPLHF. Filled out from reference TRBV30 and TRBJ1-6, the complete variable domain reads SQTIHQWPATLVQPVGSPLSLECTVEGTSNPNLYWYRQAAGRGLQLLFYSVGIGQISSEVPQNLSASRPQDRQFILSSKKLLLSDSGFYLCAWTAPRTAAGSSNSPLHFGNGTRLTVT.

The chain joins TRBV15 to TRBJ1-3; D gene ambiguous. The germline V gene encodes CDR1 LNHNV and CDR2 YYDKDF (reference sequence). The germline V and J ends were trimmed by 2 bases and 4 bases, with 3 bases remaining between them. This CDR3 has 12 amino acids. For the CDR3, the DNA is TGTGCCACCAGCAGACAAGGAAACACCATATATTTT. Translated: CATSRQGNTIYF. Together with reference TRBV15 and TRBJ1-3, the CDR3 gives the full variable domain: DAMVIQNPRYQVTQFGKPVTLSCSQTLNHNVMYWYQQKSSQAPKLLFHYYDKDFNNEADTPDNFQSRRPNTSFCFLDIRSPGLGDTAMYLCATSRQGNTIYFGEGSWLTVV.

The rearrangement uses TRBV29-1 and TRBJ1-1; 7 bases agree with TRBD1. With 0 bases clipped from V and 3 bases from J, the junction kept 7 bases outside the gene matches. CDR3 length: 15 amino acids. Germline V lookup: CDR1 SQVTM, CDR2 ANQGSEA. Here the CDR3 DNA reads TGCAGCGTTGAAGATGGCAGGGGGGCGGACACTGAAGCTTTCTTT. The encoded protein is CSVEDGRGADTEAFF.

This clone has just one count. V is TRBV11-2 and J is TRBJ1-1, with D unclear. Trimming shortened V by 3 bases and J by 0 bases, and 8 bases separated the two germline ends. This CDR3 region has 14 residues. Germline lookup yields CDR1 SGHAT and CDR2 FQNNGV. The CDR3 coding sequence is TGTGCCAGCAGCTTCCAGAAAATGAACACTGAAGCTTTCTTT. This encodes CASSFQKMNTEAFF.

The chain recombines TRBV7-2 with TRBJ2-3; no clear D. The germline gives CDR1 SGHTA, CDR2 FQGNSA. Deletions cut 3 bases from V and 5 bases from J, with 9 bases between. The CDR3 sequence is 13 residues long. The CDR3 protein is CASSLGFGDTQYF. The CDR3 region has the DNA TGTGCCAGCAGCTTGGGATTTGGAGATACGCAGTATTTT.

The CDR3 sequence: CSAMGQETQYF. CDR3 sequence (DNA): TGCAGTGCTATGGGCCAAGAGACCCAGTACTTC. The V call is TRBV20-1, the J call TRBJ2-5; D gene unclear. The CDR3 has 11 residues. Germline loops: CDR1 DFQATT, CDR2 SNEGSKA (reference sequence). Trimming shortened V by 4 bases and J by 1 base, and 4 bases separated the two germline ends.

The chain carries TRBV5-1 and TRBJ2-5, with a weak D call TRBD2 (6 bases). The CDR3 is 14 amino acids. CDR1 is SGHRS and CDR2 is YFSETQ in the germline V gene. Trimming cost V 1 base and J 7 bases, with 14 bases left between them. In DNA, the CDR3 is TGCGCCAGCAGCTTGAGGGGCGAGGGAGGGACCCAGTACTTC. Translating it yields CASSLRGEGGTQYF.

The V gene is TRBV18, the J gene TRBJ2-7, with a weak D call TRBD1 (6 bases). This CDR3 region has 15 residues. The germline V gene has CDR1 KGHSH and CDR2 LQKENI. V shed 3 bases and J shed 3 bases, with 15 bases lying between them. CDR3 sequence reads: CASSPQGSGGYEQYF. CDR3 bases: TGTGCCAGCTCACCCCAGGGGTCTGGAGGCTACGAGCAGTACTTC.

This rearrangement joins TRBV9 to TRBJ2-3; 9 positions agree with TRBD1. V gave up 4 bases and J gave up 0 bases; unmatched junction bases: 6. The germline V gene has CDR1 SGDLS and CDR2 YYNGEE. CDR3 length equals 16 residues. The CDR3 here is CASSLQGAASTDTQYF. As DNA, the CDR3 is TGTGCCAGCAGCCTACAGGGGGCGGCTAGCACAGATACGCAGTATTTT. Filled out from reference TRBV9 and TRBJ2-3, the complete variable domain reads DSGVTQTPKHLITATGQRVTLRCSPRSGDLSVYWYQQSLDQGLQFLIQYYNGEERAKGNILERFSAQQFPDLHSELNLSSLELGDSALYFCASSLQGAASTDTQYFGPGTRLTVL.

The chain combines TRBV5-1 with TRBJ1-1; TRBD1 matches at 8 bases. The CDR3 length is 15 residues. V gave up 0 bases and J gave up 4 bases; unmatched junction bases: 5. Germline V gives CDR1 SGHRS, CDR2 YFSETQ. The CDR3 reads CASSLGQGSVTEAFF. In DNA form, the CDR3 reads TGCGCCAGCAGCTTGGGACAGGGGTCGGTCACTGAAGCTTTCTTT.

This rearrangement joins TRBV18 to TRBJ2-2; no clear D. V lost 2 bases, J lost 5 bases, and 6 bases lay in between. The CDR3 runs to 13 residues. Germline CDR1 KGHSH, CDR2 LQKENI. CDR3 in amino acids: CASSPVGTGELFF. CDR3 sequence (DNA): TGTGCCAGCTCACCAGTCGGTACCGGGGAGCTGTTTTTT. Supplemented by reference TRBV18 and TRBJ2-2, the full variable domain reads NAGVMQNPRHLVRRRGQEARLRCSPMKGHSHVYWYRQLPEEGLKFMVYLQKENIIDESGMPKERFSAEFPKEGPSILRIQQVVRGDSAAYFCASSPVGTGELFFGEGSRLTVL.

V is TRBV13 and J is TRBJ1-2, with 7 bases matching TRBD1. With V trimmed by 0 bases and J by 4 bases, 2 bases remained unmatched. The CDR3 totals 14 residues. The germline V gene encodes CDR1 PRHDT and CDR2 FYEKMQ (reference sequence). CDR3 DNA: TGTGCCAGCAGCTTAGGGACAGGGAGCTATGGCTACACCTTC. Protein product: CASSLGTGSYGYTF.

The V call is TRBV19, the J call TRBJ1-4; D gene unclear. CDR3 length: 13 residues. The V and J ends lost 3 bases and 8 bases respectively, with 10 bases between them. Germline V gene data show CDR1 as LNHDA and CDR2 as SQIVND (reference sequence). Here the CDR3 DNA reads TGTGCCAGTAGTATCGGTTGGAAGGAAAAACTGTTTTTT. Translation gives CASSIGWKEKLFF.

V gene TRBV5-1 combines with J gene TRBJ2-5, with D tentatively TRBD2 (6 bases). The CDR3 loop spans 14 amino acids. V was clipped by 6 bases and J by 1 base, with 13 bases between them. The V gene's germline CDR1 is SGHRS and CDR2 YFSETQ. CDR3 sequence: CASNFARGQETQYF. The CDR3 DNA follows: TGCGCCAGCAACTTTGCGCGGGGCCAAGAGACCCAGTACTTC. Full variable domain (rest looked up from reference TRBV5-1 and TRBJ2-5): KAGVTQTPRYLIKTRGQQVTLSCSPISGHRSVSWYQQTPGQGLQFLFEYFSETQRNKGNFPGRFSGRQFSNSRSEMNVSTLELGDSALYLCASNFARGQETQYFGPGTRLLVL.

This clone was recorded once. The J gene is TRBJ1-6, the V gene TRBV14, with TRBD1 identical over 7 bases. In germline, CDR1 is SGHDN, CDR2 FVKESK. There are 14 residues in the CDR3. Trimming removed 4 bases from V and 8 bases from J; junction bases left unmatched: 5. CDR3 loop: CASSPRQGDSPLHF. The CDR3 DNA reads TGTGCCAGCAGCCCTCGACAGGGAGATTCACCCCTCCACTTT.

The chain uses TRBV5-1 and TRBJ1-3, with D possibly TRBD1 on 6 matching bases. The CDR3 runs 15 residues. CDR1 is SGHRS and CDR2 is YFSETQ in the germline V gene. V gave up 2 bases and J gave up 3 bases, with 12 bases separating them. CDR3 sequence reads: CASSFQGIGGNTIYF. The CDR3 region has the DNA TGCGCCAGCAGCTTCCAGGGGATCGGTGGAAACACCATATATTTT.

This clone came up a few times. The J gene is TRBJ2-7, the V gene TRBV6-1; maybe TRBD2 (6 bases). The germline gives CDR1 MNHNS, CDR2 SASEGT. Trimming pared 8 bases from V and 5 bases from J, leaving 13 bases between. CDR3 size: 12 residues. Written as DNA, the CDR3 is TGTGCCAGCGGCCTAGCGTTCGACGAGCAGTACTTC. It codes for CASGLAFDEQYF.

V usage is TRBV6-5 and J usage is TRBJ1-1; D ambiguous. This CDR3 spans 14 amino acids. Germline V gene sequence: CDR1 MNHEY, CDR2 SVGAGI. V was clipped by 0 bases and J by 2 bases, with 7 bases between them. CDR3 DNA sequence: TGTGCCAGCAGTTACTCGAGGGTTAACACTGAAGCTTTCTTT. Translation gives CASSYSRVNTEAFF.